These 19 T cell receptor beta chains came from one sample sequenced in a study of OX40 agonist ivuxolimab in advanced cancers. The protocol was immunoSEQ multiplex PCR, while the TCRdb copy is restricted to in-frame clones and leaves out a portion. The sample yields roughly 80,000 clones, around four fifths seen once. The specimen was CD4+ or CD8+ T cells sorted from blood, collected in a trial of the OX40 agonist ivuxolimab. The receptors originated from an adult with an advanced solid tumor such as melanoma, head and neck, liver or kidney cancer.

The chain links TRBV30 to TRBJ1-5; 9 nucleotides line up with TRBD1. This CDR3 region has 16 residues. V gave up 0 bases and J gave up 7 bases; unmatched junction bases: 10. Germline-derived CDR1 and CDR2 are GTSNPN and SVGIG (reference sequence). The CDR3 here is CAWSVPGTGIYQPQHF. CDR3 in DNA: TGTGCCTGGAGTGTACCCGGGACAGGGATATACCAGCCCCAGCATTTT.

The genes are TRBV2 and TRBJ1-5; possible D gene TRBD1, 6 bases. V dropped 7 bases and J dropped 3 bases, with 10 bases sitting between them. CDR3 length: 13 residues. Germline lookup yields CDR1 SNHLY and CDR2 FYNNEI. Here the CDR3 DNA reads TGTGCCAGCAACCGGGACATCAATCAGCCCCAGCATTTT. Protein sequence: CASNRDINQPQHF.

The CDR3 bases are TGTGCCAGTAGTATTGTGACAGGAGTTAATGAAAAACTGTTTTTT. This codes for CASSIVTGVNEKLFF. The gene calls are TRBV19 and TRBJ1-4; tentative D call: TRBD1 (6 bases). CDR3 length: 15 residues. Trimming took 3 bases from V and 4 from J, leaving 12 bases between them. Germline V gives CDR1 LNHDA, CDR2 SQIVND (reference sequence). Complete variable domain (other parts from reference TRBV19 and TRBJ1-4): DGGITQSPKYLFRKEGQNVTLSCEQNLNHDAMYWYRQDPGQGLRLIYYSQIVNDFQKGDIAEGYSVSREKKESFPLTVTSAQKNPTAFYLCASSIVTGVNEKLFFGSGTQLSVL.

This chain connects TRBV7-3 to TRBJ1-1, with 9 bases identical to TRBD1. V gave up 8 bases and J gave up 9 bases; unmatched junction bases: 10. The CDR3 length is 13 residues. Germline V gene sequence: CDR1 SGHTA, CDR2 FQGTGA. CDR3 loop: CASLPGQGSKAFF. Here the CDR3 DNA reads TGTGCCAGCCTTCCAGGACAGGGGTCGAAAGCTTTCTTT.

V usage is TRBV11-3 and J usage is TRBJ2-1; D gene uncertain. The germline V gene encodes CDR1 SGHNT and CDR2 YENEEA. The CDR3 runs 14 residues. V lost 5 bases and J lost 7, with 15 bases in between. The CDR3 protein is CASSPAPNGNEQFF. DNA of the CDR3: TGTGCCAGCAGCCCCGCCCCAAATGGGAATGAGCAGTTCTTC.

V gene TRBV6-1 combines with J gene TRBJ2-1; 8 bases fit TRBD2. J gave up 2 bases and V 2 bases, and 5 bases lay outside the gene matches. The CDR3 has 16 residues. Germline CDR1 is MNHNS and CDR2 is SASEGT. The CDR3 sequence: CASSERRGAPYNEQFF. DNA of the CDR3: TGTGCCAGCAGTGAACGGCGGGGGGCCCCCTACAATGAGCAGTTCTTC.

Here the CDR3 DNA reads TGTGCCAGCAGCTTAGGGGAAGTGGCTTTCTTT. It translates to CASSLGEVAFF. The chain has TRBV7-9 and TRBJ1-1; D not resolved. This CDR3 comprises 11 residues. The germline CDR1 and CDR2 sequences are SEHNR and FQNEAQ (reference sequence). Deletions cut 1 base from V and 11 bases from J, with 8 bases between.

The rearrangement uses TRBV28 and TRBJ2-7; 7 nucleotides line up with TRBD1. V lost 9 bases to trimming and J lost 2 bases; unmatched junction nucleotides: 4. The CDR3 contains 12 residues. The germline gives CDR1 MDHEN, CDR2 SYDVKM. CDR3 nucleotides: TGTGCCAGTATGGACAGGACCTACGAGCAGTACTTC. Translating gives CASMDRTYEQYF.

The chain joins TRBV10-2 to TRBJ2-7; no firm D call. This CDR3 contains 12 residues. V was pared by 4 bases and J by 3 bases, with 7 bases between. Germline V CDR1 and CDR2: WSHSY, SAAADI. CDR3 nucleotide sequence: TGCGCCAGCAGTGTGAACAGCTACGAGCAGTACTTC. As protein: CASSVNSYEQYF.

The chain couples TRBV5-4 to TRBJ2-3; D may be TRBD1 (7 bases). Germline values: CDR1 SGHNT, CDR2 YYREEE (reference sequence). The CDR3 is 18 residues long. V was pared by 3 bases and J by 1 base, with 21 bases between. The DNA for the CDR3 is TGTGCCAGCAGCTATCTAGGAGGGACAGCTTTAGGCACAGATACGCAGTATTTT. This codes for CASSYLGGTALGTDTQYF.

The rearrangement joins TRBV2 to TRBJ1-1, with 11 bases matching TRBD1. J lost 3 bases, V lost 4 bases, and 10 bases had no gene match. CDR1 is SNHLY and CDR2 is FYNNEI in the germline V gene. The CDR3 is 17 amino acids. The CDR3, as DNA: TGTGCCAGCAGTGTTTGGAGGGACAGGGGGGGGTACACTGAAGCTTTCTTT. Translating gives CASSVWRDRGGYTEAFF.

The rearrangement joins TRBV6-5 to TRBJ1-1, with D hard to call. Germline loops: CDR1 MNHEY, CDR2 SVGAGI. V dropped 6 bases and J dropped 1 base, with 9 bases sitting between them. CDR3 length equals 13 residues. The CDR3 is CASSAGKNTEAFF. CDR3 bases: TGTGCCAGCAGCGCCGGGAAGAACACTGAAGCTTTCTTT.

Relative to its sample, this clone is medium-sized (0.01 to 0.1%). The rearrangement links TRBV12-2 to TRBJ2-7; the D call in the table, TRBD2, was not verified against the DNA. TRBV12-2 is given as a pseudogene. The CDR3 has 11 residues. For the CDR3, the DNA is TGTGCAAGTCTCCCCGGGGGCGAGCAGTACTTC. This sequence encodes CASLPGGEQYF.

The chain combines TRBV5-5 with TRBJ2-3; the match to TRBD2 covers 9 bases. The CDR3 consists of 16 residues. Germline loops: CDR1 SGHKS, CDR2 YYEKEE (reference sequence). V trimming: 3 bases; J trimming: 1 base; junction bases outside the gene matches: 6. CDR3 nucleotide sequence: TGTGCCAGCAGCTCCCTTAGCGGGGGAGGCACAGATACGCAGTATTTT. This encodes CASSSLSGGGTDTQYF. The complete variable domain, with remaining parts taken from reference TRBV5-5 and TRBJ2-3, reads DAGVTQSPTHLIKTRGQQVTLRCSPISGHKSVSWYQQVLGQGPQFIFQYYEKEERGRGNFPDRFSARQFPNYSSELNVNALLLGDSALYLCASSSLSGGGTDTQYFGPGTRLTVL.

The genes are TRBV5-1 and TRBJ2-3, with a weak D call TRBD2 (5 bases). CDR1 is SGHRS and CDR2 is YFSETQ in the germline V gene. V was shortened by 0 bases and J by 2 bases, with 7 bases between the two germline ends. The CDR3 extends over 14 amino acids. DNA of the CDR3: TGCGCCAGCAGCTTGGGGACTTCCACAGATACGCAGTATTTT. Translating gives CASSLGTSTDTQYF.

The chain joins TRBV29-1 to TRBJ1-2, with a weak D call TRBD1 (5 bases). The CDR3 runs 13 residues. Germline assignment: CDR1 SQVTM and CDR2 ANQGSEA. The germline V and J ends were trimmed by 3 bases and 6 bases, with 14 bases remaining between them. DNA for the CDR3: TGCAGCGTTGACCTCACCGGGGGAGATGGCTACACCTTC. It specifies CSVDLTGGDGYTF.

The J gene is TRBJ1-2, the V gene TRBV5-4; D is perhaps TRBD1 (6 bases). The CDR3 has 14 amino acids. V was clipped by 0 bases and J by 10 bases, with 16 bases between them. Germline V CDR1 and CDR2: SGHNT, YYREEE (reference sequence). The CDR3 DNA is TGTGCCAGCAGCTTGGAGGGGGGCACTTTGTACTACACCTTC. The encoded protein is CASSLEGGTLYYTF. The full variable domain, rest sourced from reference TRBV5-4 and TRBJ1-2, is ETGVTQSPTHLIKTRGQQVTLRCSSQSGHNTVSWYQQALGQGPQFIFQYYREEENGRGNFPPRFSGLQFPNYSSELNVNALELDDSALYLCASSLEGGTLYYTFGSGTRLTVV.

The V and J genes are TRBV9 and TRBJ2-1; TRBD2 aligns across 10 bases. Germline loops: CDR1 SGDLS, CDR2 YYNGEE. After removal of 3 bases from V and 5 bases from J, the junction contained 2 bases not matched to a gene. The CDR3 runs to 14 residues. Here the CDR3 DNA reads TGTGCCAGCAGCGCCGGGACTAGCGACAATGAGCAGTTCTTC. Translating it yields CASSAGTSDNEQFF.

The rearrangement joins TRBV18 to TRBJ2-5; 7 bases map to TRBD2. CDR3 length equals 15 residues. Germline loops: CDR1 KGHSH, CDR2 LQKENI. V lost 0 bases, J lost 5 bases, and 6 bases stayed unmatched. The CDR3 DNA reads TGTGCCAGCTCACCACCGGGAGGGAGGGCGGAGACCCAGTACTTC. This encodes CASSPPGGRAETQYF.